This T cell receptor (beta chain) was observed in a study of T cell changes during pregnancy in multiple sclerosis. Clones were sequenced by immunoSEQ multiplex PCR, and TCRdb holds only the in-frame ones, with some missing. The table records around 36,000 clones, more than 80% of them present only once. Deletions cut 7 bases from V and 1 base from J, with 11 bases between. This CDR3 has 14 residues. The germline gives CDR1 SGHTA, CDR2 FQGNSA. Specimen: peripheral blood, collected before pregnancy. The clonotype comes from a female donor with multiple sclerosis, enrolled in a pregnancy study. This rearrangement joins TRBV7-2 to TRBJ1-3; D gene unclear. In DNA, the CDR3 is TGTGCCAGCACCGGGGAGGGATCTGGAAACACCATATATTTT. It is translated as CASTGEGSGNTIYF. Based on the CDR3 plus reference TRBV7-2 and TRBJ1-3, the full variable domain is GAGVSQSPSNKVTEKGKDVELRCDPISGHTALYWYRQSLGQGLEFLIYFQGNSAPDKSGLPSDRFSAERTGGSVSTLTIQRTQQEDSAVYLCASTGEGSGNTIYFGEGSWLTVV.